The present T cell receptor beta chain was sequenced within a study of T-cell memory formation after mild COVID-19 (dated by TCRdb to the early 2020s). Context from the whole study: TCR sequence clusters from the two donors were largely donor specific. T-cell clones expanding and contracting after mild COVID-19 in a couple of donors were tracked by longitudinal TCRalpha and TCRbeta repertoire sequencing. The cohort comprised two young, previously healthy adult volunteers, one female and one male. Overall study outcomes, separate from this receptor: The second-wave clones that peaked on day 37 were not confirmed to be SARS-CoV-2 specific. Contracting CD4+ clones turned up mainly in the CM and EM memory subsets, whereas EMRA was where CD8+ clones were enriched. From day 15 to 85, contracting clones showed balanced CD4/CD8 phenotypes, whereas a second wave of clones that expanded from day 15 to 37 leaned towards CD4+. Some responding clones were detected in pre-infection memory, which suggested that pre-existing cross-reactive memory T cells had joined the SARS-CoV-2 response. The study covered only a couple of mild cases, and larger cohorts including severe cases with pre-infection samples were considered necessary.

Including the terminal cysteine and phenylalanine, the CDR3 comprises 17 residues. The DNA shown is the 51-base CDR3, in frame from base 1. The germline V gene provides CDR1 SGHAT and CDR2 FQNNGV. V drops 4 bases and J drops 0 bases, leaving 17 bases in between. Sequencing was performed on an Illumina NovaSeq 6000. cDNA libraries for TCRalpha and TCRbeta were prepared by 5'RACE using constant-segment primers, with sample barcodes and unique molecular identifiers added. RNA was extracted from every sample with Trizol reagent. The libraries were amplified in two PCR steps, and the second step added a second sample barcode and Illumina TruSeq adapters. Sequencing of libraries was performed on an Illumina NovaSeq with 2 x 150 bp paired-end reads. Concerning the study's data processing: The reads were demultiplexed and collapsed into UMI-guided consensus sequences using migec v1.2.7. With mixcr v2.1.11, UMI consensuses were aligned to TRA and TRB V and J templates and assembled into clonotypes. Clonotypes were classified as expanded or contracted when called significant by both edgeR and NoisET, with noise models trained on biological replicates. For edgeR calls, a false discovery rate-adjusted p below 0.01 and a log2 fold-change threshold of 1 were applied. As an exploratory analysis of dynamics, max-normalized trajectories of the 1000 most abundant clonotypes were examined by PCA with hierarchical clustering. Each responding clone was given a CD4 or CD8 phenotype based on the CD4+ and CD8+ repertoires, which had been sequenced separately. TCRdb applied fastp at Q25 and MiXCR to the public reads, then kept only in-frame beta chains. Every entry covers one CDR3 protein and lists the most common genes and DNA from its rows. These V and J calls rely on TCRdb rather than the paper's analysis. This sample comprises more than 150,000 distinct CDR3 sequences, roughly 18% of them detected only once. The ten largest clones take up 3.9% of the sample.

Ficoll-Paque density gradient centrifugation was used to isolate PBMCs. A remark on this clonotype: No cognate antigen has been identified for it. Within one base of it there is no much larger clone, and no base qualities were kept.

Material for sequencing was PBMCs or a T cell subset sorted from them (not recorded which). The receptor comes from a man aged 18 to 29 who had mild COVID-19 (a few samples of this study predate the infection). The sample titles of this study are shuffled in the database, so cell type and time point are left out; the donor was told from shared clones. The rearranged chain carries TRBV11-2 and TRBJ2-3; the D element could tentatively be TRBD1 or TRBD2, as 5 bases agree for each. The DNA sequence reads TGTGCCAGCAGCTGGGACGGAGGAGGAATTAGCACAGATACGCAGTATTTT. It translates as CASSWDGGGISTDTQYF.